This T cell receptor (beta chain) was recorded in a study of blood T cell repertoires in COVID-19. Study context: Sites in the United States, Italy and Spain provided acute and convalescent COVID-19 samples. PBMCs, B-cell-depleted T cells, or T cells provided the cDNA or gDNA that made up the material.

This CDR3 contains 17 residues. The germline gives CDR1 MGHRA, CDR2 YSYEKL. Germline trimming cut 2 bases from V and 5 bases from J; bases unmatched to any gene: 10. Per the original methods: Reference gene primer amplification yielded estimated nucleated cell counts. Sequencing used immunoSEQ multiplex PCR; TCRdb keeps in-frame clones, though not all of them. V, J and clone size derive from that table, while D and trimming were established from the DNA sequence. The sample gives about 63,000 clones, more than 70% of which show up once; 6% to 6.5% is in the top ten. This clone occurred a few times. Sequenced sample: peripheral blood. This sequence joins TRBV4-1 and TRBJ2-5; 11 nucleotides agree with TRBD1. The receptor was derived from a human donor in a cohort sampled during active COVID-19. The DNA for the CDR3 is TGCGCCAGCAGCCAATTGGGGACAGGGGGTGTTAGGGAGACCCAGTACTTC. Amino acid sequence: CASSQLGTGGVRETQYF.